Listed below are T cell receptor beta chains from one sample, sequenced in a study of shared clonotypes between healthy human individuals. Repertoires were generated with immunoSEQ multiplex PCR, while TCRdb's copy carries only in-frame clones and drops some. The sample gives roughly 2,500,000 clones, roughly 93% of which show up once; roughly 0.39% is in the top ten. The specimen was naive CD4+ T cells from PBMCs. The receptor set was obtained from a young man in good health. Some clones in this sample may be carry-over from other donors' samples. Both conserved end residues are part of each CDR3. The D gene is left open where the match is weak. The listing skips clone size in some rows; elsewhere it reads once, few, many or a size class.

v_call	j_call	d_call	clone_size	cdr3_nt	cdr3_aa
TRBV11-1	TRBJ2-1	.	.	TGTGCCAGCAGCTTAGCGGTTGGCCCGGCGTTGGATGAGCAGTTCTTC	CASSLAVGPALDEQFF
TRBV9	TRBJ1-3	TRBD1	.	TGTGCCAGCAGCCCGCCATTCCGGACAGGATCTGGAAACACCATATATTTT	CASSPPFRTGSGNTIYF
TRBV5-1	TRBJ1-1	.	.	TGCGCCAGCAGCTTGTTTGATTTCCCCACTGAAGCTTTCTTT	CASSLFDFPTEAFF
TRBV28	TRBJ2-5	TRBD2	.	TGTGCCAGCAGTTTGCCGGGACTAGCGGGAGCGGAGACCCAGTACTTC	CASSLPGLAGAETQYF
TRBV7-3	TRBJ2-3	.	.	TGTGCCAGCAGCCCTACGGGGGCAGATACGCAGTATTTT	CASSPTGADTQYF
TRBV5-1	TRBJ1-1	.	.	TGCGCCAGCAGCGTGCAGGGCTACACTGAAGCTTTCTTT	CASSVQGYTEAFF
TRBV9	TRBJ2-2	TRBD2	.	TGTGCCAGCAGCGTACCTATAGCGGGGAACACCGGGGAGCTGTTTTTT	CASSVPIAGNTGELFF
TRBV28	TRBJ1-4	TRBD1	.	TGTGCCAGCAGTTTAACGGGACAGTCGATTTTT	CASSLTGQSIF
TRBV28	TRBJ2-5	TRBD1	.	TGTGCCAGCAGTGACGCGGGCAGGGGGACGGAAGAGACCCAGTACTTC	CASSDAGRGTEETQYF
TRBV7-9	TRBJ1-3	.	.	TGTGCCAGCAACCCTGAGGGAAGGGGGTTCGGAAACACCATATATTTT	CASNPEGRGFGNTIYF
TRBV18	TRBJ1-4	.	few	TGTGCCAGCTCACCGGGAACGGATGAAAAACTGTTTTTT	CASSPGTDEKLFF
TRBV28	TRBJ1-3	.	.	TGTGCCAGCAGTCGCAATCCTGGAAACACCATATATTTT	CASSRNPGNTIYF
TRBV28	TRBJ1-6	.	.	TGTGCCAGCAGTTTAGAGACCGGCATAATCCCCCACTTT	CASSLETGIIPHF
TRBV30	TRBJ2-1	.	.	TGTGCCTGGAGTGTAAGGACAGACAATGAGCAGTTCTTC	CAWSVRTDNEQFF
TRBV15	TRBJ2-1	TRBD2	.	TGTGCCACCAGCAGATTGTTTAGCGGGAGAGGAGGCAATGAGCAGTTCTTC	CATSRLFSGRGGNEQFF
TRBV20-1	TRBJ2-5	.	.	TGCAGTGCCGGGCGGCGGGAGACCCAGTACTTC	CSAGRRETQYF
TRBV30	TRBJ1-6	TRBD1	few	TGTGCCTGGAGTAGACAGGGAGGTTCACCCCTCCACTTT	CAWSRQGGSPLHF
TRBV6-5	TRBJ2-7	.	.	TGTGCCAGCAGTCCAGACAGGGGACTATGGTACGAGCAGTACTTC	CASSPDRGLWYEQYF
TRBV28	TRBJ2-2	TRBD1	.	TGTGCCAGCAGTTCACCACGGGACAGGGGCCTCACCGGGGAGCTGTTTTTT	CASSSPRDRGLTGELFF
TRBV7-8	TRBJ1-4	.	.	TGTGCCAGCAGCCCACGAAGAATAACGACAGCGGTGGGGACTAATGAAAAACTGTTTTTT	CASSPRRITTAVGTNEKLFF
TRBV5-1	TRBJ2-3	TRBD2	.	TGCGCCAGCAGCTCTTCCCGAGCTAGCGGGAGGGAAAACACAGATACGCAGTATTTT	CASSSSRASGRENTDTQYF
TRBV11-2	TRBJ2-1	.	.	TGTGCCAGCAGCACCCTTAGCGGCCTCTACAATGAGCAGTTCTTC	CASSTLSGLYNEQFF
TRBV5-4	TRBJ2-7	TRBD2	.	TGTGCCAGCAGCCCCGGGGTAGCGGGCTCCTACGAGCAGTACTTC	CASSPGVAGSYEQYF
TRBV11-1	TRBJ2-1	.	.	TGTGCCAGCAGTTACCGGGATTCTGGATATTATGAGCAGTTCTTC	CASSYRDSGYYEQFF
TRBV27	TRBJ1-5	.	.	TGTGCCAGCAGTTTCGACCCAGAAGGGAATCAGCCCCAGCATTTT	CASSFDPEGNQPQHF
TRBV11-2	TRBJ2-7	TRBD1	.	TGTGCCAGCAGGAAAGGACAGGGTTCCTACGAGCAGTACTTC	CASRKGQGSYEQYF
TRBV10-3	TRBJ2-3	.	.	TGTGCCATCGGGCTGCCGGAGGATACGCAGTATTTT	CAIGLPEDTQYF
TRBV14	TRBJ2-7	.	.	TGTGCCAGCAGCCCATGGGACGGCTACGAGCAGTACTTC	CASSPWDGYEQYF
TRBV9	TRBJ1-5	.	few	TGTGCCAGCAGCCAGGGCGTTTTTCAGCCCCAGCATTTT	CASSQGVFQPQHF
TRBV2	TRBJ2-1	.	.	TGTGCCGGGACGGCGGGGACATCCTACAATGAGCAGTTCTTC	CAGTAGTSYNEQFF
TRBV6-5	TRBJ1-2	.	.	TGTGCCAGCAGTTACGAAAGGGTCTATGGCTACACCTTC	CASSYERVYGYTF
TRBV7-9	TRBJ1-4	.	once	TGTGCCAGCAGCTCGGTCGACGGGAATGAAAAACTGTTTTTT	CASSSVDGNEKLFF
TRBV28	TRBJ1-3	.	.	TGTGCCAGCATGCCGGGCGGGGGGTCTGGAAACACCATATATTTT	CASMPGGGSGNTIYF
TRBV19	TRBJ2-3	.	.	TGTGCCAGTAGTACGGCAGGTACGCAGTATTTT	CASSTAGTQYF
TRBV7-2	TRBJ1-4	.	.	TGTGCCAGCAGCTTAGCCCGGGGGGGTATAGAAAAACTGTTTTTT	CASSLARGGIEKLFF
TRBV18	TRBJ1-1	TRBD1	.	TGTGCCAGCTCTCGAAACAGGGGGAACACTGAAGCTTTCTTT	CASSRNRGNTEAFF
TRBV7-3	TRBJ1-2	TRBD1	once	TGTGCCAGCAGCTACAATACAGGGGGCTCGCACTATGGCTACACCTTC	CASSYNTGGSHYGYTF
TRBV19	TRBJ2-1	.	once	TGTGCCAGTAGTACCCGTAGAGCAGTCGACAATGAGCAGTTCTTC	CASSTRRAVDNEQFF
TRBV11-1	TRBJ1-3	.	.	TGTGCCAGCAGGCGGACTGGTGGAAACACCATATATTTT	CASRRTGGNTIYF
TRBV9	TRBJ2-2	TRBD2	.	TGTGCCAGCAGCGTGTCTAGCGGGAGGACGAACACCGGGGAGCTGTTTTTT	CASSVSSGRTNTGELFF
TRBV4-2	TRBJ1-4	.	few	TGTGCCAGCAGCCAAGGGTCCAATCGGGAAAATGAAAAACTGTTTTTT	CASSQGSNRENEKLFF
TRBV5-1	TRBJ2-5	.	.	TGCGCCAGCAGTACGTACAACCCGACAGAGACCCAGTACTTC	CASSTYNPTETQYF
TRBV28	TRBJ2-4	.	.	TGTGCCAGCAGTCCGTTGATCTCCTCGTGGGCCAAAAACATTCAGTACTTC	CASSPLISSWAKNIQYF
TRBV29-1	TRBJ2-2	TRBD1	.	TGCAGCGGGGGGACAGACACCGGGGAGCTGTTTTTT	CSGGTDTGELFF
TRBV4-2	TRBJ2-1	TRBD2	.	TGTGCCAGCAGCCAAGTCGGGACTAGCGTCTTCTATGAGCAGTTCTTC	CASSQVGTSVFYEQFF
TRBV14	TRBJ2-5	TRBD2	.	TGTGCCAGCAGCCAGTCAGCGGGACCGAGGGAGACCCAGTACTTC	CASSQSAGPRETQYF
TRBV5-4	TRBJ2-1	TRBD2	.	TGTGCCAGCAGCCGGACTAGCGGGGACAATGAGCAGTTCTTC	CASSRTSGDNEQFF
TRBV4-3	TRBJ1-6	.	.	TGCGCCAGCAGCCAAGCTAGGGCAGGGAATTCACCCCTCCACTTT	CASSQARAGNSPLHF
TRBV2	TRBJ1-5	.	.	TGTGCCAGCAGTGATTCCCGACGGGTTAGCAATCAGCCCCAGCATTTT	CASSDSRRVSNQPQHF
TRBV7-2	TRBJ2-3	TRBD2	.	TGTGCCAGCAGCCCTGGACTAGCTTCAGATACGCAGTATTTT	CASSPGLASDTQYF
TRBV7-3	TRBJ2-3	TRBD1	.	TGTGCCAGCAGCTTAACGGGACAGTTAACAGATACGCAGTATTTT	CASSLTGQLTDTQYF
TRBV28	TRBJ1-2	TRBD1	once	TGTGCCAGCAGTTCAGGGGGCCATGGCTACACCTTC	CASSSGGHGYTF
TRBV9	TRBJ2-2	.	.	TGTGCCAGCAGCGTAGGCACCGGGGAGCTGTTTTTT	CASSVGTGELFF
TRBV6-5	TRBJ1-2	TRBD1	.	TGTGCCAGCAGTCGACAGGGTGATGGCTACACCTTC	CASSRQGDGYTF
TRBV2	TRBJ2-5	.	.	TGTGCCAGCAGTGAAGAGGTAGCAGGGCTGGGGACCCAGTACTTC	CASSEEVAGLGTQYF
TRBV6-5	TRBJ2-7	.	once	TGTGCCAGCAGTTCGACCGGGGGCTCCTACGAGCAGTACTTC	CASSSTGGSYEQYF
TRBV27	TRBJ2-7	TRBD2	.	TGTGCCAGCAGTCGGGGCGGGAGGCCCTATCTAGCCTACGAGCAGTACTTC	CASSRGGRPYLAYEQYF
TRBV28	TRBJ1-2	TRBD1	.	TGTGCCAGCAGTTTGGACAGGGGGCCTGGCTACACCTTC	CASSLDRGPGYTF
TRBV28	TRBJ2-7	.	.	TGTGCCAGCAGGCCACCGCCGTTCCGGGGAGGCTCCGAGCAGTACTTC	CASRPPPFRGGSEQYF
TRBV5-1	TRBJ2-5	TRBD2	.	TGCGTCAGCAGCTTGGAATTAGCGGGACCGGGGGAGACCCAGTACTTC	CVSSLELAGPGETQYF